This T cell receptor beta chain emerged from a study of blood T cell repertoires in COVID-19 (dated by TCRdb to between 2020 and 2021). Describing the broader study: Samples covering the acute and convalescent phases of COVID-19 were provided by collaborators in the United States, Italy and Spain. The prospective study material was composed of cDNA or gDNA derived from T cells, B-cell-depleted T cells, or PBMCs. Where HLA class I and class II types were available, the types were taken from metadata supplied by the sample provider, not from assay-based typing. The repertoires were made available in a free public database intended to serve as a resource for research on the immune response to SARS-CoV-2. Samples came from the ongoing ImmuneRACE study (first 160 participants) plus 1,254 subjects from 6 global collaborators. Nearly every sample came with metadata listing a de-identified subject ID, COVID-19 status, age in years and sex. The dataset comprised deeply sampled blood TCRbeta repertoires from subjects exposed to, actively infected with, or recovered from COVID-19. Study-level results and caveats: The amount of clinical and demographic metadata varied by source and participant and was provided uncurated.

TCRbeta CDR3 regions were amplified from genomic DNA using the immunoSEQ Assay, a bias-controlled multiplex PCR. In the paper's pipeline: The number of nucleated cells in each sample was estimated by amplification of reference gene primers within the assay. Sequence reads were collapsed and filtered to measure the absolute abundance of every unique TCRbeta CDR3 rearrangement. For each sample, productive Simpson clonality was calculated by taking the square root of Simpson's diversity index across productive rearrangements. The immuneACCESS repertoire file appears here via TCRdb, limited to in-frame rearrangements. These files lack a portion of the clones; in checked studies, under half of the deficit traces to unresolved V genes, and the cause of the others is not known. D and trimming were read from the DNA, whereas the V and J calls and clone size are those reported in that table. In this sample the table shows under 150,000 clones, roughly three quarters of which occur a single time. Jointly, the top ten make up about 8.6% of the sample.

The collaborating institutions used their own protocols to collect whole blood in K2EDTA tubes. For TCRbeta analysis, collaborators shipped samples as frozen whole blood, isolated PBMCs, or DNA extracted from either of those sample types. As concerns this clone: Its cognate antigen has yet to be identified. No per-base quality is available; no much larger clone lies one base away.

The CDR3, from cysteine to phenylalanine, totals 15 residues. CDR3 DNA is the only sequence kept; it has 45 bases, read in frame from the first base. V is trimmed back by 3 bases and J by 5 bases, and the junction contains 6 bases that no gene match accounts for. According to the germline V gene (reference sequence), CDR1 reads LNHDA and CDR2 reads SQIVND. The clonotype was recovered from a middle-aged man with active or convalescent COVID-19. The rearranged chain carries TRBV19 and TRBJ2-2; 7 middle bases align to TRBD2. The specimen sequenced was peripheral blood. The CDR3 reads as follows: CASSIGGSLTGELFF. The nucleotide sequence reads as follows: TGTGCCAGTAGTATTGGCGGGAGTTTGACCGGGGAGCTGTTTTTT. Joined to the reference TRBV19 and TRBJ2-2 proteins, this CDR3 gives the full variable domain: DGGITQSPKYLFRKEGQNVTLSCEQNLNHDAMYWYRQDPGQGLRLIYYSQIVNDFQKGDIAEGYSVSREKKESFPLTVTSAQKNPTAFYLCASSIGGSLTGELFFGEGSRLTVL.